The sequence of this TCR beta chain was determined in a study of blood T cell repertoires in COVID-19. Repertoires were generated with immunoSEQ multiplex PCR, while TCRdb's copy carries only in-frame clones and drops some. This repertoire shows 150,000 to 200,000 clones, approximately 80% found once; its top ten account for approximately 10%. Germline loops: CDR1 MNHEY, CDR2 SVGAGI. V was shortened by 0 bases and J by 1 base, with 12 bases between the two germline ends. This CDR3 has 16 residues. Sequenced sample: peripheral blood. This chain uses TRBV6-5 with TRBJ2-5; TRBD2 is a possible D gene (6 bases). This clonotype was obtained from a human donor in a cohort sampled during active COVID-19. CDR3 nucleotides: TGTGCCAGCAGTTACTCCCGAGCGGGTACCCAAGAGACCCAGTACTTC. It yields the protein CASSYSRAGTQETQYF.